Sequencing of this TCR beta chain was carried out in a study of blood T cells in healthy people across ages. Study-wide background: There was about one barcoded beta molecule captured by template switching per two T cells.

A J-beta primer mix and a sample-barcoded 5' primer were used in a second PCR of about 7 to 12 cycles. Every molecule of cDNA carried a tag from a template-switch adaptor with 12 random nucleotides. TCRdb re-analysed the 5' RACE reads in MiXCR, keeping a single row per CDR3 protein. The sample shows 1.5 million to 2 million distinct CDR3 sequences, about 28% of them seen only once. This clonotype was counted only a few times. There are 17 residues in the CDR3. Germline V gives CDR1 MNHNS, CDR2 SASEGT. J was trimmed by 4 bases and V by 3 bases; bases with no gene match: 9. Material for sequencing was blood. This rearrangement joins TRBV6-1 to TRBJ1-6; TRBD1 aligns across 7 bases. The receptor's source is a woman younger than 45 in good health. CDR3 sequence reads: CASSDGRTGLYNSPLHF. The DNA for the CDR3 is TGTGCCAGCAGTGACGGCCGGACAGGCCTGTATAATTCACCCCTCCACTTT.